This T cell receptor beta chain was sequenced in a study of T cell responses to AZD1222 COVID-19 vaccine. Study-level results: There were vaccine-associated CD4 TCRs across spike, dominant at 160-218 and 743-854. Just 5 to 7 people given AZD1222 tested seropositive at baseline. Spike-specific TCR breadth and depth both grew after two AZD1222 doses. Clonal diversity may have been underestimated in mostly white British donors.

Here immunoSEQ multiplex PCR was the method, and the copy in TCRdb shows in-frame clones only, minus some. The data show 200,000 to 250,000 clones, with about 92% seen just once and approximately 1% held by the top ten. CDR3 length: 13 residues. Trimming left V 3 bases short and J 4 bases short, with 9 bases between. From germline, CDR1 is ENHRY and CDR2 SYGVKD. About this clone itself: Its antigen remains unknown.

J is TRBJ1-2 and V is TRBV10-3; D uncertain. The material was peripheral blood, obtained on day 0 of MenACWY control vaccination. This receptor was obtained from an adult in good health. The CDR3 protein is CAISDRGSYGYTF. The CDR3 DNA reads as TGTGCCATCAGTGATCGTGGGTCCTATGGCTACACCTTC.